This T cell receptor (beta chain) came from a study of T cells in Graves' hyperthyroidism and ophthalmopathy. Researchers amplified the TCR beta CDR3 regions from RNA transcripts. Initially, a first-round RT-PCR of the TCR CDR3 employed the HTBI primer set. One entry per CDR3 protein results from TCRdb running MiXCR on the multiplex PCR reads. Among about 130,000 distinct CDR3 sequences listed, 22% were seen once. Trimming removed 0 bases from V and 3 bases from J, with 9 bases in between. The CDR3 runs 15 residues. Germline loops: CDR1 MGHRA, CDR2 YSYEKL. The rearrangement uses TRBV4-1 and TRBJ2-1; D ambiguous. The source of this sequence is a woman aged 50 to 60 with Graves' hyperthyroidism that later progressed to Graves' ophthalmopathy. Sequenced input: blood. The CDR3 DNA reads as TGCGCCAGCAGCCAAGAATTGGCCAGCTACAATGAGCAGTTCTTC. It is translated as CASSQELASYNEQFF.